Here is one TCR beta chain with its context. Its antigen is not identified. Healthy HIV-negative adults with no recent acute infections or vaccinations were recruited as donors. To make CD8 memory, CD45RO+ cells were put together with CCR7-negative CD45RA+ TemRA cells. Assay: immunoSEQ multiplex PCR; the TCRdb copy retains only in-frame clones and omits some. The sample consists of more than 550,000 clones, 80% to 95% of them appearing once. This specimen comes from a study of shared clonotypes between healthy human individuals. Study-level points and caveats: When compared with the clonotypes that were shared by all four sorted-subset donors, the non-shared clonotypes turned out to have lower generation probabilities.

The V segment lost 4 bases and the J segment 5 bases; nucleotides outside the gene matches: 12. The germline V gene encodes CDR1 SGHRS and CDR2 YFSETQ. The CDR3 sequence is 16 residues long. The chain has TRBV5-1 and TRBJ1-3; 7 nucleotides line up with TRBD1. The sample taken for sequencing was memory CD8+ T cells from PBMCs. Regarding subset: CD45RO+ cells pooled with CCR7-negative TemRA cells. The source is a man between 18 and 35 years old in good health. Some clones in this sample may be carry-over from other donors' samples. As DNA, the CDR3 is TGCGCCAGCAGCGCCGACAGGGACGCCAGGCGAAACACCATATATTTT. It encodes CASSADRDARRNTIYF.